This TCR beta chain was found in a study of blood T cell repertoires in COVID-19. Across the study: COVID-19 samples collected from the United States, Italy and Spain covered acute and convalescent phases.

The CDR3 sequence is 13 residues long. V was pared by 3 bases and J by 2 bases, with 11 bases between. Germline lookup yields CDR1 DFQATT and CDR2 SNEGSKA (reference sequence). In the original workflow: It was from reference gene primer amplification that nucleated cell counts were estimated. Sequencing was performed with immunoSEQ multiplex PCR; in TCRdb, only in-frame clones are kept and a portion is missing. V, J and clone size are taken as reported in that table, and D and trimming were inferred from the DNA itself. Among a few hundred thousand clones listed, less than 85% were seen once. The receptor's source is a man aged 55 to 70 who had recovered from COVID-19. The gene calls are TRBV20-1 and TRBJ2-7; a possible D gene is TRBD1 (5 bases). The specimen sequenced was peripheral blood. This CDR3 is CSASKGSTYEQYF. The DNA of the CDR3 is TGCAGTGCTAGTAAGGGGTCGACCTACGAGCAGTACTTC.